The present TCR beta chain was sequenced within a study of neurological immune-mediated disorders. Study findings and constraints: Expansion of TCR clones was greatest in HTLV-1-associated myelopathy and smallest in multiple sclerosis, where it fell below that of healthy controls. Subjects shared no identical expanded-clone CDR3 amino acid sequences, suggesting private TCR-beta repertoires in all groups.

This clonotype was seen at least ten times. Its antigen remains unidentified. As for the cDNA, it was generated by 5'RACE with 10-nucleotide random UMIs. TCRdb itself ran the 5' RACE reads through MiXCR, one entry per CDR3 protein. The sample lists about 60,000 distinct CDR3 sequences, roughly 10% occurring once. Germline V CDR1 and CDR2: WNHNN, SYGVQD (reference sequence). V was cut by 4 bases and J by 5 bases, with 2 bases left in between. The CDR3 contains 10 residues. This sample's time point: longitudinal time-point 2. The source of this sequence is a man aged 25-40 years in good health. The V and J genes are TRBV10-1 and TRBJ1-1, with D unresolved. The sequenced sample was PBMCs. The CDR3 DNA sequence: TGCGCCAGCAGTGTAACTGAAGCTTTCTTT. This codes for CASSVTEAFF.